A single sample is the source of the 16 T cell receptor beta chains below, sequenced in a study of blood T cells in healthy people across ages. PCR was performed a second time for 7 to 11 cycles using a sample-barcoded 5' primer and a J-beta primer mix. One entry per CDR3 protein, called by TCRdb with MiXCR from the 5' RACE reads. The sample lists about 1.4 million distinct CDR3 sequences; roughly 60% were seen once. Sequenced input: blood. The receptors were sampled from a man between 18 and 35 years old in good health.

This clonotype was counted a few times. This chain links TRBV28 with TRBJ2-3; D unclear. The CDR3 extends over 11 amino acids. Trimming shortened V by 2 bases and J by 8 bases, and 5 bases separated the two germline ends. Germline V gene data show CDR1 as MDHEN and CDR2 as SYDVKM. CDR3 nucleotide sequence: TGTGCCAGCAGTTTAATGGCTACGCAGTATTTT. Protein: CASSLMATQYF.

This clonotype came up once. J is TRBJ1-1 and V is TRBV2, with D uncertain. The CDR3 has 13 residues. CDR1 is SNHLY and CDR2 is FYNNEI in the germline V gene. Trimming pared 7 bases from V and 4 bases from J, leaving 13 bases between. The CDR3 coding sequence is TGTGCCAGCATAGAAATAGGAGGCACTGAAGCTTTCTTT. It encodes CASIEIGGTEAFF.

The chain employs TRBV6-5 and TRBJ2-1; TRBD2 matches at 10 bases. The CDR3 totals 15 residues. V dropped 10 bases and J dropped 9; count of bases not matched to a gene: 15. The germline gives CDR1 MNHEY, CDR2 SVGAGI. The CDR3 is CATKPASGGASEQFF. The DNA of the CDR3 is TGTGCCACAAAACCCGCCAGCGGGGGGGCAAGTGAGCAGTTCTTC.

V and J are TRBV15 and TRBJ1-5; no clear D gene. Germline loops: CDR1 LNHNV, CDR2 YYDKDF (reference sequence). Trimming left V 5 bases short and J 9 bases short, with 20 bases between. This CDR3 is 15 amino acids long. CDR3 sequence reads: CATSVLESNSRPQHF. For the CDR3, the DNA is TGTGCCACCAGCGTTTTAGAGAGCAATTCCCGGCCCCAGCATTTT.

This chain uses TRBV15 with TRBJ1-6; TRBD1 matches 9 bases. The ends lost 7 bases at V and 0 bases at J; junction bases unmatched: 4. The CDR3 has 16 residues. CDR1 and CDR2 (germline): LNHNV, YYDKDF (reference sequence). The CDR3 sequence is CATTQGANSYNSPLHF. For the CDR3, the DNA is TGTGCCACCACACAGGGGGCAAACTCCTATAATTCACCCCTCCACTTT.

The CDR3 sequence: CASSLGYLAKNIQYF. The CDR3 DNA reads TGCGCCAGCAGCCTCGGTTATCTGGCCAAAAACATTCAGTACTTC. The rearrangement joins TRBV4-1 to TRBJ2-4; D is uncertain. This CDR3 is built from 15 residues. V was trimmed by 4 bases and J by 1 base, leaving 11 bases between them. CDR1 MGHRA and CDR2 YSYEKL come from the germline V gene.

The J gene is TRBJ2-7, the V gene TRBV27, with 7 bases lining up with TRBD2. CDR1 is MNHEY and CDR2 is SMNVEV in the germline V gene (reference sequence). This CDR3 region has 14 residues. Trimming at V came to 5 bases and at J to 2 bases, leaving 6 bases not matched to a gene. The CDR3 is CASSPAGDAYEQYF. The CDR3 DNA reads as TGTGCCAGCAGTCCCGCGGGGGATGCCTACGAGCAGTACTTC.

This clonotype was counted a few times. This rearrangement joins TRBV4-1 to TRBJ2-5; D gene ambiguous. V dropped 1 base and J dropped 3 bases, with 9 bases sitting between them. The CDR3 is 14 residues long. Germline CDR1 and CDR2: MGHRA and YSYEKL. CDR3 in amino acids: CASSQVRREETQYF. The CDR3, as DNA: TGCGCCAGCAGCCAAGTCAGGCGCGAAGAGACCCAGTACTTC.

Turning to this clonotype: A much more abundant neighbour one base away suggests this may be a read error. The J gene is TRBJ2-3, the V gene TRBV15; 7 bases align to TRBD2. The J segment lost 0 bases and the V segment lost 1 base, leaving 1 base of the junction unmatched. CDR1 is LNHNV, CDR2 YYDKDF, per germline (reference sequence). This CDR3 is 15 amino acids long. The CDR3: CATSRGEGSTDTQYF. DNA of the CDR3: TGTGCCACCAGCAGAGGGGAGGGCAGCACAGATACGCAGTATTTT.

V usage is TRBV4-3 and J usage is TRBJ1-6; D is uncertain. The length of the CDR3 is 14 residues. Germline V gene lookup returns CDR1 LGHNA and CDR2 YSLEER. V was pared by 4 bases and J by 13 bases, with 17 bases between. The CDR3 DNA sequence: TGCGCCAGCAGCCCGACCGGGAGCCCGGCTCCCCTCCACTTT. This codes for CASSPTGSPAPLHF.

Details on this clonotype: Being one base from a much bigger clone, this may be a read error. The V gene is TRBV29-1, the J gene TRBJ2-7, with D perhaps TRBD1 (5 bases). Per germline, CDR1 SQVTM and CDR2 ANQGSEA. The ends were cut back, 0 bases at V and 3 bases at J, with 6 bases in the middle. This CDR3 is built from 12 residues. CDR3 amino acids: CSVEEGDYEQYF. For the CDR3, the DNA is TGCAGCGTTGAAGAAGGGGACTACGAGCAGTACTTC.

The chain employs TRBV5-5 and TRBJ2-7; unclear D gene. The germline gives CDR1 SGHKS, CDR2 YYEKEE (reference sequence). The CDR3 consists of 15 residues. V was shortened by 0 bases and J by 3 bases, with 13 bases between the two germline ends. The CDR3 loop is CASSLDAAGFYEQYF. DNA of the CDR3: TGTGCCAGCAGCTTGGACGCGGCTGGGTTCTACGAGCAGTACTTC.

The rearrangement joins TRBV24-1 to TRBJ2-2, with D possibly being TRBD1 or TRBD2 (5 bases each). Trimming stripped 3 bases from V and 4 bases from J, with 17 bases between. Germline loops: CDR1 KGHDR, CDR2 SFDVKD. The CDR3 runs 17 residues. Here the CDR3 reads CATSDPGGQGTTGELFF. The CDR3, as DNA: TGTGCCACCAGTGATCCAGGCGGGCAGGGTACCACCGGGGAGCTGTTTTTT.

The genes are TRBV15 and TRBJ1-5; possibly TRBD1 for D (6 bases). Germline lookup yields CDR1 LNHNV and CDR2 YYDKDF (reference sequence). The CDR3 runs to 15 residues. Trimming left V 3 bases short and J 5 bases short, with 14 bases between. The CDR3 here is CATSSFGQKDQPQHF. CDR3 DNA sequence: TGTGCCACCAGCAGCTTCGGACAGAAAGATCAGCCCCAGCATTTT.

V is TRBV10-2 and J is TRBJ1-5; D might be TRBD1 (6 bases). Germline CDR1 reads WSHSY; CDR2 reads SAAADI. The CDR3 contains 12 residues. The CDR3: CATGKSNQPQHF. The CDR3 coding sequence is TGCGCTACAGGGAAGAGCAATCAGCCCCAGCATTTT.

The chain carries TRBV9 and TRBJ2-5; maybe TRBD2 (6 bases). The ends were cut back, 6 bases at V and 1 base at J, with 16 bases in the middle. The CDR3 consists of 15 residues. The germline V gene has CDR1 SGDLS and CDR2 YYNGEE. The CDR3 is CASTPTGVTQETQYF. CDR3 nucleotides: TGTGCCAGCACCCCGACGGGGGTAACCCAAGAGACCCAGTACTTC.